The entry that follows covers one T cell receptor (beta chain) sequence. Germline loops: CDR1 KGHDR, CDR2 SFDVKD. Trimming cost V 4 bases and J 7 bases; bases outside gene matches: 4. The length of the CDR3 is 14 residues. This entry is derived from a study of blood T cell repertoires in COVID-19. Assay used: immunoSEQ multiplex PCR; TCRdb lists only in-frame clones, some missing. The data hold 300,000 to 500,000 clones, with around 89% observed a single time. The chain employs TRBV24-1 and TRBJ1-4; 8 bases match TRBD1. The TCR originated in a woman aged 25 to 39 with acute COVID-19. The sequencing sample was made of PBMCs or T cells enriched from blood (not recorded which). CDR3 nucleotide sequence: TGTGCCACCAGTGACAGGGGGCTCGGTGAAAAACTGTTTTTT. It encodes CATSDRGLGEKLFF.